These 10 T cell receptor beta chains were all obtained from the same sample, sequenced in a study of CD8 T cells in ankylosing spondylitis. Each CDR3 protein gets one entry after TCRdb re-called the 5' RACE reads with MiXCR. The sample gives around 440,000 distinct CDR3 sequences, 17% of which show up once; under 1.2% is in the top ten. The antigens these receptors bind are not known. Notes on the study in general: A TCR beta motif of fewer than ten highly homologous variants appeared characteristic of ankylosing spondylitis blood.

Input material: blood, either unsorted or a sorted T cell fraction (not recorded which). The source of these receptors is a male donor with ankylosing spondylitis.

This clonotype occurred a few times. The chain is built from TRBV7-2 and TRBJ2-5, with D possibly being TRBD2 (6 bases). The germline V gene encodes CDR1 SGHTA and CDR2 FQGNSA. V lost 5 bases and J 5 bases, leaving 18 bases between the germline ends. CDR3 length equals 15 residues. This chain's CDR3 is CASSPRVAVGETQYF. The DNA for the CDR3 is TGTGCCAGCAGCCCCAGGGTAGCGGTTGGTGAGACCCAGTACTTC.

This clonotype has more than one count but fewer than ten. This rearrangement joins TRBV25-1 to TRBJ1-5; D might be TRBD1 (5 bases). V was trimmed by 3 bases and J by 2 bases, leaving 11 bases between them. CDR1 is MGHDK, CDR2 SYGVNS, per germline. The length of the CDR3 is 15 residues. Written as DNA, the CDR3 is TGTGCCAGCAGTGAGGGGGGGTTCGGCAATCAGCCCCAGCATTTT. Amino acid sequence: CASSEGGFGNQPQHF. The whole variable domain, filled in from reference TRBV25-1 and TRBJ1-5, reads EADIYQTPRYLVIGTGKKITLECSQTMGHDKMYWYQQDPGMELHLIHYSYGVNSTEKGDLSSESTVSRIRTEHFPLTLESARPSHTSQYLCASSEGGFGNQPQHFGDGTRLSIL.

A few counts support this clonotype. The genes are TRBV4-2 and TRBJ2-7, with no clear D. CDR1 is LGHNA, CDR2 YNFKEQ, per germline. The CDR3 length is 13 residues. V lost 8 bases, J lost 6 bases, and 17 bases lay in between. CDR3 in amino acids: CASPPASAPEQYF. CDR3 in DNA: TGTGCCAGCCCGCCGGCCTCGGCCCCCGAGCAGTACTTC.

This clonotype was counted many times. V and J are TRBV5-1 and TRBJ2-1; 9 bases agree with TRBD2. J lost 7 bases, V lost 7 bases, and 6 bases had no gene match. Germline lookup yields CDR1 SGHRS and CDR2 YFSETQ. The CDR3 consists of 13 residues. The CDR3 coding sequence is TGCGCCAGCGGAATGACTAGCGGAAATGAGCAGTTCTTC. Protein sequence: CASGMTSGNEQFF.

This clonotype was detected ten times or more. The chain couples TRBV5-1 to TRBJ2-2; the D gene is possibly TRBD2 (5 bases). The CDR3 consists of 13 residues. Germline V CDR1 and CDR2: SGHRS, YFSETQ. V shed 4 bases and J shed 2 bases, with 6 bases lying between them. DNA for the CDR3: TGCGCCAGCAGCACGGGAAACACCGGGGAGCTGTTTTTT. It yields the protein CASSTGNTGELFF.

The chain employs TRBV20-1 and TRBJ2-7; the D gene could be TRBD1 or TRBD2 (6 bases each). The germline V gene has CDR1 DFQATT and CDR2 SNEGSKA (reference sequence). The V end was cut by 3 bases, the J end by 4 bases, with 13 bases between. This CDR3 contains 13 residues. CDR3 sequence reads: CSARKGGRYEQYF. The CDR3 bases are TGCAGTGCTAGGAAAGGGGGGCGTTACGAGCAGTACTTC.

This clonotype has a handful of counts. CDR3 bases: TGTGCCAGCAGTTTATCGCCCATGGCCTCCGGCTACACCTTC. It yields the protein CASSLSPMASGYTF. This chain connects TRBV12-3 or TRBV12-4 to TRBJ1-2; D is undetermined. Trimming left V 2 bases short and J 8 bases short, with 15 bases between. This CDR3 contains 14 residues.

The chain links TRBV18 to TRBJ2-3; D is ambiguous. V dropped 1 base and J dropped 0 bases, with 5 bases sitting between them. The CDR3 consists of 14 residues. Germline CDR1 KGHSH, CDR2 LQKENI. The CDR3 reads CASSPLGSTDTQYF. DNA of the CDR3: TGTGCCAGCTCACCACTAGGTAGCACAGATACGCAGTATTTT.

This clonotype came up a few times. This chain connects TRBV6-5 to TRBJ2-1; 10 bases are a match to TRBD1. With V trimmed by 2 bases and J by 2 bases, 6 bases remained unmatched. The germline V gene encodes CDR1 MNHEY and CDR2 SVGAGI. The CDR3 spans 17 residues. The CDR3 here is CASSYRPGQGAYNEQFF. In nucleotides, the CDR3 is TGTGCCAGCAGTTACCGACCCGGACAGGGGGCCTACAATGAGCAGTTCTTC.

This chain connects TRBV2 to TRBJ1-3; TRBD1 aligns across 10 bases. V shed 4 bases, J shed 8 bases, and the junction held 2 bases outside the gene matches. The V gene's germline CDR1 is SNHLY and CDR2 FYNNEI. The CDR3 contains 13 residues. The CDR3 DNA sequence: TGTGCCAGCAGTGGACAGGGGGCTTACACCATATATTTT. This gives the protein CASSGQGAYTIYF.